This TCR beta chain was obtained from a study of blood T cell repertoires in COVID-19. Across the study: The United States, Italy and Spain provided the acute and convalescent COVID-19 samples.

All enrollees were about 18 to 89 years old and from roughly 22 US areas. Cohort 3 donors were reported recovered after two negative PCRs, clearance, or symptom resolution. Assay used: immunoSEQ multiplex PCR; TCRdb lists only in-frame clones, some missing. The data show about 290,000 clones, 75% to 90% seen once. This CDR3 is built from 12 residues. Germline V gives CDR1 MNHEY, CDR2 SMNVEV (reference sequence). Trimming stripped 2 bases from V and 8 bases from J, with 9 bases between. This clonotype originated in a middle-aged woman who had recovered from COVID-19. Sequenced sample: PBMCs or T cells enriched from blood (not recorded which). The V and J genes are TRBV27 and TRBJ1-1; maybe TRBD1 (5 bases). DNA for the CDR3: TGTGCCAGCAGTTTAAGGGGTCAGGAAGCTTTCTTT. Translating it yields CASSLRGQEAFF.